Listed below are T cell receptor beta chains from one sample, sequenced in a study of identical twins. TCRdb processed the 5' RACE reads anew with MiXCR; each CDR3 protein has one entry. The sample gives 450,000 or so distinct CDR3 sequences, around an eighth of which show up once; about 0.94% is in the top ten. This sample was also put to use in a study of yellow fever vaccine responses in identical twins.

The sequencing sample was made of CD4+ T cells sorted from blood. The receptor source for this set is a woman under 30 in good health. CDR3s include the opening cysteine and the closing phenylalanine or tryptophan. Each record gives: D gene, J gene, clone size, V gene, CDR3 length, CDR3 protein, CDR3 DNA. A D gene is named only where the DNA matches it firmly. Size values are once, few and many counts, or a class for expanded clones, and some rows have none.

.,TRBJ2-7,.,TRBV20-1,13,CSATSGSIHEQYF,TGCAGTGCTACATCCGGGAGTATCCACGAGCAGTACTTC
.,TRBJ1-2,few,TRBV12-3/TRBV12-4,13,CASSWGSDYGYTF,TGTGCCAGCAGTTGGGGGTCAGACTATGGCTACACCTTC
.,TRBJ2-3,.,TRBV2,11,CASTAPDTQYF,TGTGCCAGCACCGCCCCGGATACGCAGTATTTT
TRBD1,TRBJ2-5,.,TRBV5-6,17,CASSSFSGTGYWETQYF,TGTGCCAGCAGCTCCTTCTCCGGGACAGGGTATTGGGAGACCCAGTACTTC
.,TRBJ2-1,many,TRBV12-3/TRBV12-4,11,CASSLKNEQFF,TGTGCCAGCAGTTTAAAAAATGAGCAGTTCTTC
.,TRBJ2-4,.,TRBV7-2,15,CASSLPATAKNIQYF,TGTGCCAGCAGCTTACCCGCTACAGCCAAAAACATTCAGTACTTC
.,TRBJ2-2,many,TRBV12-3/TRBV12-4,14,CASRLKGNTGELFF,TGTGCCAGCAGGTTAAAGGGGAACACCGGGGAGCTGTTTTTT
.,TRBJ2-2,few,TRBV20-1,12,CSATRAPGELFF,TGCAGTGCAACTAGAGCCCCCGGGGAGCTGTTTTTT
TRBD1,TRBJ1-5,few,TRBV29-1,12,CSGRQGNQPQHF,TGCAGCGGTCGACAGGGAAATCAGCCCCAGCATTTT
TRBD2,TRBJ2-3,.,TRBV28,16,CASSFGGLAGPDTQYF,TGTGCCAGCAGTTTCGGGGGACTAGCGGGGCCAGATACGCAGTATTTT
.,TRBJ2-7,few,TRBV6-2/TRBV6-3,15,CASRGRASGFYEQYF,TGTGCCAGCAGGGGACGGGCGAGCGGCTTCTACGAGCAGTACTTC
.,TRBJ1-2,.,TRBV19,15,CATHPGQVANYGYTF,TGTGCCACCCACCCAGGGCAGGTTGCTAACTATGGCTACACCTTC
.,TRBJ2-5,.,TRBV18,15,CASSPPFEARETQYF,TGTGCCAGCTCACCACCCTTCGAGGCAAGAGAGACCCAGTACTTC
.,TRBJ2-7,.,TRBV7-8,14,CASSLGGTNYEQYF,TGTGCCAGCAGCTTAGGAGGGACAAACTACGAGCAGTACTTC
.,TRBJ2-6,.,TRBV6-5,15,CASSNRVSGANVLTF,TGTGCCAGCAGTAACAGGGTCTCTGGGGCCAACGTCCTGACTTTC
TRBD2,TRBJ2-5,few,TRBV5-1,17,CASSLVASGGLQETQYF,TGCGCCAGCAGCTTGGTTGCTAGCGGGGGCCTCCAAGAGACCCAGTACTTC
TRBD1,TRBJ1-6,.,TRBV11-1,16,CASSGRDRGGGSPLHF,TGTGCCAGCAGCGGCCGGGACAGGGGTGGTGGTTCACCCCTCCACTTT
TRBD2,TRBJ2-1,few,TRBV10-3,16,CAISEPGLAGPNEQFF,TGTGCCATCAGTGAGCCGGGACTAGCGGGACCAAATGAGCAGTTCTTC
TRBD2,TRBJ2-7,many,TRBV5-1,14,CASSFSGSSYEQYF,TGTGCCAGCAGCTTTAGCGGGAGCTCCTACGAGCAGTACTTC
.,TRBJ2-1,.,TRBV20-1,15,CSASPRGGRGNEQFF,TGCAGTGCTAGCCCTAGGGGGGGCCGGGGCAATGAGCAGTTCTTC
TRBD1,TRBJ2-7,few,TRBV12-3/TRBV12-4,14,CASSFRDRDYEQYF,TGTGCCAGCAGTTTCCGGGACAGGGACTACGAGCAGTACTTC
TRBD2,TRBJ2-7,.,TRBV3-1,14,CASSSKRGPYEQYF,TGTGCCAGCAGCTCCAAGCGGGGACCCTACGAGCAGTACTTC
.,TRBJ2-3,few,TRBV5-1,20,CASSLRIYGHIQPGTDTQYF,TGCGCCAGCAGCTTGAGAATTTACGGACACATCCAACCCGGCACAGATACGCAGTATTTT
.,TRBJ2-1,.,TRBV21-1,18,CASSNPEGLARNYNEQFF,TGTGCCAGCAGCAATCCCGAGGGGCTAGCGCGAAACTACAATGAGCAGTTCTTC
.,TRBJ1-3,.,TRBV7-9,16,CASSTPGLSSGNTIYF,TGTGCCAGCAGCACCCCGGGACTGAGCTCTGGAAACACCATATATTTT
.,TRBJ2-5,.,TRBV14,15,CASSRFGDYQETQYF,TGTGCCAGCAGCCGATTCGGGGACTACCAAGAGACCCAGTACTTC
.,TRBJ2-3,.,TRBV4-1,15,CASTQGWGGLDTQYF,TGCGCCAGCACCCAAGGTTGGGGGGGCCTAGATACGCAGTATTTT
.,TRBJ1-3,many,TRBV12-3/TRBV12-4,14,CASRDGDSRNTIYF,TGTGCCAGCAGAGACGGTGACAGTAGAAACACCATATATTTT
.,TRBJ2-1,.,TRBV7-6,13,CASSLNVGDEQFF,TGTGCCAGCAGCTTGAACGTAGGGGATGAGCAGTTCTTC
TRBD2,TRBJ2-5,few,TRBV2,15,CASSGEAGGGETQYF,TGTGCCAGCAGTGGAGAAGCGGGGGGTGGCGAGACCCAGTACTTC
.,TRBJ1-4,few,TRBV27,14,CASGGTATNEKLFF,TGTGCCAGCGGGGGGACTGCAACTAATGAAAAACTGTTTTTT
.,TRBJ2-7,.,TRBV11-1,16,CASSRLSGQTSYEQYF,TGTGCCAGCAGCCGCCTCTCGGGACAAACCTCCTACGAGCAGTACTTC
.,TRBJ2-7,many,TRBV12-3/TRBV12-4,11,CASTLGGEQYF,TGTGCCAGCACCCTGGGTGGCGAGCAGTACTTC
TRBD1,TRBJ2-1,many,TRBV12-3/TRBV12-4,14,CASSAWTGYNEQFF,TGTGCCAGCAGCGCCTGGACAGGCTACAATGAGCAGTTCTTC
.,TRBJ2-3,few,TRBV6-5,15,CASSYSILATDTQYF,TGTGCCAGCAGTTACTCGATATTGGCCACAGATACGCAGTATTTT
TRBD1,TRBJ2-1,.,TRBV2,15,CASSKGQVTVNEQFF,TGTGCCAGCAGCAAAGGACAGGTAACGGTTAATGAGCAGTTCTTC
.,TRBJ1-1,.,TRBV6-2/TRBV6-3,15,CASSSGRIMNTEAFF,TGTGCCAGCAGTTCGGGACGGATAATGAACACTGAAGCTTTCTTT
TRBD2,TRBJ2-1,.,TRBV7-2,15,CASSSSGSAYNEQFF,TGTGCCAGCAGCTCCAGCGGGAGTGCCTACAATGAGCAGTTCTTC
.,TRBJ2-5,.,TRBV7-3,14,CASSLGVNRETQYF,TGTGCCAGCAGCTTAGGGGTAAATCGAGAGACCCAGTACTTC
.,TRBJ2-7,.,TRBV21-1,16,CASSNWIRQGAWEQYF,TGTGCCAGCAGCAATTGGATAAGACAGGGGGCCTGGGAGCAGTACTTC
TRBD2,TRBJ2-1,.,TRBV12-3/TRBV12-4,15,CASTVSGGLYNEQFF,TGTGCCAGCACCGTTAGCGGGGGGCTCTACAATGAGCAGTTCTTC
.,TRBJ2-7,few,TRBV5-1,16,CASSLTSGIVSYEQYF,TGCGCCAGCAGCTTGACATCGGGGATTGTTTCCTACGAGCAGTACTTC
.,TRBJ1-2,few,TRBV30,13,CAWSVGRSNGYTF,TGTGCCTGGAGTGTGGGGCGGTCTAATGGCTACACCTTC
.,TRBJ2-1,many,TRBV27,14,CASSLSGQALRGFF,TGTGCCAGCAGTTTATCGGGCCAGGCACTTCGAGGGTTCTTC
.,TRBJ2-1,few,TRBV29-1,12,CSVEGLINEQFF,TGCAGCGTTGAAGGCCTGATAAATGAGCAGTTCTTC